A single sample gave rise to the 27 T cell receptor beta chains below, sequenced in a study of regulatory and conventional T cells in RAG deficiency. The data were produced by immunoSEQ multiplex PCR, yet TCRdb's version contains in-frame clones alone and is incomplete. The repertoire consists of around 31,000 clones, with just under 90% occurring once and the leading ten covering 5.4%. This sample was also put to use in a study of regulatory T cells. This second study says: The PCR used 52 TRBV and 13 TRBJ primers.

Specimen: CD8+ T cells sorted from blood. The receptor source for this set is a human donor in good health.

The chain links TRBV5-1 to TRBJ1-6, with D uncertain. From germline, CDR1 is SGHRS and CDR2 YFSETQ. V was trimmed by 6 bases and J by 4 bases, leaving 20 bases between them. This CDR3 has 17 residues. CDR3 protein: CASNLSSEDTYNSPLHF. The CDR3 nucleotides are TGCGCCAGCAACCTAAGTTCTGAGGATACTTATAATTCACCCCTCCACTTT.

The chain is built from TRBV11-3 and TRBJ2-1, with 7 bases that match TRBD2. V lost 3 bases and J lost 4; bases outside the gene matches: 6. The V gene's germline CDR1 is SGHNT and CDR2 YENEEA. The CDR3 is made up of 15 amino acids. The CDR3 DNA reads TGTGCCAGCAGCTTCAGGGAGGGGCAGTACAATGAGCAGTTCTTC. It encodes CASSFREGQYNEQFF.

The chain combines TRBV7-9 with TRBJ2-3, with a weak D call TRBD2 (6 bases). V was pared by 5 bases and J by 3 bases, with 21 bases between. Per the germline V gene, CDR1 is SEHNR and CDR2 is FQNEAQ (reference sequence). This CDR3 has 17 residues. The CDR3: CASSPIAWSGGTDTQYF. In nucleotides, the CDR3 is TGTGCCAGCAGCCCGATAGCTTGGTCCGGAGGGACAGATACGCAGTATTTT.

CDR3 in amino acids: CASSGGQGPMNTEAFF. CDR3 sequence (DNA): TGCGCCAGCAGTGGGGGACAGGGACCGATGAACACTGAAGCTTTCTTT. The V call is TRBV10-2, the J call TRBJ1-1, with 9 bases that match TRBD1. The V gene's germline CDR1 is WSHSY and CDR2 SAAADI. This CDR3 region has 16 residues. V shed 4 bases, J shed 0 bases, and the junction held 6 bases outside the gene matches.

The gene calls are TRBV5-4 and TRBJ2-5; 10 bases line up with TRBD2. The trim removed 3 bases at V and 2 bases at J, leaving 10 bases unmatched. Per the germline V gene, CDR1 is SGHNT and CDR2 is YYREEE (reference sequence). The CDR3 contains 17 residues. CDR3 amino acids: CASSSTGLADVQETQYF. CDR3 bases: TGTGCCAGCAGCTCCACTGGACTAGCGGACGTACAAGAGACCCAGTACTTC.

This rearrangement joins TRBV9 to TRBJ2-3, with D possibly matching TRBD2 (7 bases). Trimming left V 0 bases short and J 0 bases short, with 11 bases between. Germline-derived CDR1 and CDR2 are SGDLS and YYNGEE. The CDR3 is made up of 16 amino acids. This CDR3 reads CASSVGGGRSTDTQYF. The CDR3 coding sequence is TGTGCCAGCAGCGTAGGGGGGGGCAGGAGCACAGATACGCAGTATTTT.

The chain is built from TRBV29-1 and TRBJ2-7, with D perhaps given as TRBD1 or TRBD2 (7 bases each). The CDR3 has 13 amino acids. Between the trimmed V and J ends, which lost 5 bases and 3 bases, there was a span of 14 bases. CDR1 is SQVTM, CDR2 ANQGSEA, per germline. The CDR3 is CSVPGGGDYEQYF. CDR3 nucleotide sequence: TGCAGCGTTCCAGGGGGAGGGGACTACGAGCAGTACTTC.

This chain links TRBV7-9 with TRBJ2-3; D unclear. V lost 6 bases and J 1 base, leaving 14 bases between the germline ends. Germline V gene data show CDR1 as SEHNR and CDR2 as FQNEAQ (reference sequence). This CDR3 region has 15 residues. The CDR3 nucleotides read TGTGCCAGCAGGGAGACCATGGTAGGCACAGATACGCAGTATTTT. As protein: CASRETMVGTDTQYF.

The DNA of the CDR3 is TGTGCCAGTAGTGTAGGACTAGCGGAAAGCACAGATACGCAGTATTTT. It yields the protein CASSVGLAESTDTQYF. The chain employs TRBV19 and TRBJ2-3; TRBD2 aligns across 10 bases. CDR1 is LNHDA and CDR2 is SQIVND in the germline V gene (reference sequence). V dropped 5 bases and J dropped 0; count of bases not matched to a gene: 5. The CDR3 is 16 residues long.

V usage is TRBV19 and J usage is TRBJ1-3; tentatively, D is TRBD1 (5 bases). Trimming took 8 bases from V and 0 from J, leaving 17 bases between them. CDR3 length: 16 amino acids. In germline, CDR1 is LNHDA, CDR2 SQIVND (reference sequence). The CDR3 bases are TGTGCCAGTCTAGAAGGCCAGGGCGACTCTGGAAACACCATATATTTT. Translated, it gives CASLEGQGDSGNTIYF.

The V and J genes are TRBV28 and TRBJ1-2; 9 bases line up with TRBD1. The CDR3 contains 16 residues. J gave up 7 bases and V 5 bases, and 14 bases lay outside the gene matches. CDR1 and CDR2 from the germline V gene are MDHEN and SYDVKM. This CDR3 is CASSQRTGTGSSGYTF. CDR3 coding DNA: TGTGCCAGCAGTCAACGAACCGGGACAGGGTCGTCTGGCTACACCTTC.

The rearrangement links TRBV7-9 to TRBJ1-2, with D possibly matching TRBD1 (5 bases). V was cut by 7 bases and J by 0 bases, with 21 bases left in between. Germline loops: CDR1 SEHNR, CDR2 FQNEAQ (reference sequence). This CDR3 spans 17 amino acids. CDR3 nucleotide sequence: TGTGCCAGCACATCCTCCGGCGGGGCCTATACTAACTATGGCTACACCTTC. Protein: CASTSSGGAYTNYGYTF.

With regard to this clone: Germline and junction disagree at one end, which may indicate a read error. CDR3 in amino acids: CASSQLPGTGGITGELFF. In DNA, the CDR3 is TGCGCCAGCAGCCAATTACCCGGGACAGGGGGTATCACCGGGGAGCTGTTTTTT. The chain employs TRBV5-6 and TRBJ2-2, with TRBD1 identical over 11 bases. Germline V gives CDR1 SGHDT, CDR2 YYEEEE. This CDR3 has 18 amino acids.

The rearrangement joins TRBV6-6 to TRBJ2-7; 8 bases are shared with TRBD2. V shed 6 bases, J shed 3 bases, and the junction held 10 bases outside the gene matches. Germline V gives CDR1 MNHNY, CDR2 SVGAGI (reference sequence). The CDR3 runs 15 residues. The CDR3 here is CASSPTGLGVYEQYF. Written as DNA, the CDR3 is TGTGCCAGCAGCCCCACGGGACTAGGAGTCTACGAGCAGTACTTC.

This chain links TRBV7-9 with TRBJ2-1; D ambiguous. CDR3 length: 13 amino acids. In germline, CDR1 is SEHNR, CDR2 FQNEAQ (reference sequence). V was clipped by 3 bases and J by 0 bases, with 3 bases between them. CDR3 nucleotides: TGTGCCAGCAGCTTGGGCTCCTACAATGAGCAGTTCTTC. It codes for CASSLGSYNEQFF.

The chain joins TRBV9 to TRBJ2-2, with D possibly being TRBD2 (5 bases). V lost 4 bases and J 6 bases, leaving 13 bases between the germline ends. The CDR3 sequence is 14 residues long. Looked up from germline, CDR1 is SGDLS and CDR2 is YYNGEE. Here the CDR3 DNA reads TGTGCCAGCAGCCCACGGGGAGATCCCGGGGAGCTGTTTTTT. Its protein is CASSPRGDPGELFF.

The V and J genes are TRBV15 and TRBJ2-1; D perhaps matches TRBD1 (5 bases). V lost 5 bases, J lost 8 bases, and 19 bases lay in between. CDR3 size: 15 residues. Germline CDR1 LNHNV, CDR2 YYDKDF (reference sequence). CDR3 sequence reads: CATSEETYLGDEQFF. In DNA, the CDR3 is TGTGCCACCAGCGAGGAGACATACCTAGGGGATGAGCAGTTCTTC.

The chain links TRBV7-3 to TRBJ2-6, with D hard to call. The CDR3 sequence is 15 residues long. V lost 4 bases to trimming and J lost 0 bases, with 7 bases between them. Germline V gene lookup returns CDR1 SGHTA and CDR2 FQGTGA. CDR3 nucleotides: TGTGCCAGCAGCTCAACGGCCTCTGGGGCCAACGTCCTGACTTTC. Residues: CASSSTASGANVLTF.

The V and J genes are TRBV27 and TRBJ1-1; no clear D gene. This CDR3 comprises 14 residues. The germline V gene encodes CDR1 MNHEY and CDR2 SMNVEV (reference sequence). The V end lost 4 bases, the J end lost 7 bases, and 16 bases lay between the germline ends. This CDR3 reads CASSYKQGANEAFF. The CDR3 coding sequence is TGTGCCAGCAGTTATAAACAAGGCGCAAATGAAGCTTTCTTT.

The DNA for the CDR3 is TGTGCCAACGGGGCAGAAACTGAAGCTTTCTTT. This translates into CANGAETEAFF. This chain connects TRBV2 to TRBJ1-1, with a weak D call TRBD1 (5 bases). The V end lost 10 bases, the J end lost 5 bases, and 11 bases lay between the germline ends. CDR1 SNHLY and CDR2 FYNNEI come from the germline V gene. The CDR3 length is 11 residues.

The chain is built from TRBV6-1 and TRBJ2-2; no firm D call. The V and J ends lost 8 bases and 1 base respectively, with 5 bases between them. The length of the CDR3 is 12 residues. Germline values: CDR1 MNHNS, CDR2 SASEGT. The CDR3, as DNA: TGTGCCAGCGTTGGGAACACCGGGGAGCTGTTTTTT. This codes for CASVGNTGELFF.

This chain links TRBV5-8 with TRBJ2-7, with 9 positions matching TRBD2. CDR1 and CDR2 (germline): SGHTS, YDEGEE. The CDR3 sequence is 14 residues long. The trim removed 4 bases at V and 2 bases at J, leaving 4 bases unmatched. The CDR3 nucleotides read TGTGCCAGCAGCCTCGGCGGGAGGGCCTACGAGCAGTACTTC. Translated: CASSLGGRAYEQYF. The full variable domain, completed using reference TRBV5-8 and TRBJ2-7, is EAGVTQSPTHLIKTRGQQATLRCSPISGHTSVYWYQQALGLGLQFLLWYDEGEERNRGNFPPRFSGRQFPNYSSELNVNALELEDSALYLCASSLGGRAYEQYFGPGTRLTVT.

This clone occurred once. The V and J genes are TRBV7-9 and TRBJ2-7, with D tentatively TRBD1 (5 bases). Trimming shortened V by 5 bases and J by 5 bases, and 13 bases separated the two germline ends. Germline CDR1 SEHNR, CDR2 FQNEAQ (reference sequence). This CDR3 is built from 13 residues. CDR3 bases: TGTGCCAGCAGCCCAGGGATCTCGAACGAGCAGTACTTC. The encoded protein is CASSPGISNEQYF.

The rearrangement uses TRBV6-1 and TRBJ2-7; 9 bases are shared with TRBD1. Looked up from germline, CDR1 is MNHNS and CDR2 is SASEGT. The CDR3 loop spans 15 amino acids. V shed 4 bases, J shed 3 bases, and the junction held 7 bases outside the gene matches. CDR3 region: CASSALPGQGYEQYF. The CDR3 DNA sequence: TGTGCCAGCAGTGCCCTCCCGGGACAGGGCTACGAGCAGTACTTC.

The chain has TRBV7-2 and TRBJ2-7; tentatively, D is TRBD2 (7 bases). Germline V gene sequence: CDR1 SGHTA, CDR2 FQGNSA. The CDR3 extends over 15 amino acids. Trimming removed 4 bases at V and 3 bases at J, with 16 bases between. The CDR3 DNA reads TGTGCCAGCAGCTGGGGGGCGGGGGCGAACTACGAGCAGTACTTC. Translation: CASSWGAGANYEQYF. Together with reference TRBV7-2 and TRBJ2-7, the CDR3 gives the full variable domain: GAGVSQSPSNKVTEKGKDVELRCDPISGHTALYWYRQSLGQGLEFLIYFQGNSAPDKSGLPSDRFSAERTGGSVSTLTIQRTQQEDSAVYLCASSWGAGANYEQYFGPGTRLTVT.

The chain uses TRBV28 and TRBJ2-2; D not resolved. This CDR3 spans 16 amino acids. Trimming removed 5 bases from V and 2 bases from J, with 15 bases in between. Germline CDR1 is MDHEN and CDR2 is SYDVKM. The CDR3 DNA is TGTGCCAGCAGTAGAGCCTACCGGGCTAACACCGGGGAGCTGTTTTTT. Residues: CASSRAYRANTGELFF.

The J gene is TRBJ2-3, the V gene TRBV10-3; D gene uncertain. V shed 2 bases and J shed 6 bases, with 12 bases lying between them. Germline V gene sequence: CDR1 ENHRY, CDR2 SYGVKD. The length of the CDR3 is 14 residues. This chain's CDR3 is CAISEQESEDTQYF. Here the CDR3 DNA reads TGTGCCATCAGTGAGCAGGAGTCAGAGGATACGCAGTATTTT.